The next 29 T cell receptor beta chains were all read from a single sample in a study of tumor-infiltrating lymphocytes in localized non-small cell lung cancer. The table came from immunoSEQ multiplex PCR; TCRdb's copy has only in-frame clones and leaves some out. The sample lists over 10,000 clones; 70% to 90% were seen once. Sequencing was done on a sample of uninvolved lung tissue not adjacent to the tumor. The origin of the receptors is a human donor with non-small cell lung cancer.

The chain combines TRBV6-1 with TRBJ1-5, with 7 bases identical to TRBD1. CDR3 size: 15 residues. Germline CDR1 reads MNHNS; CDR2 reads SASEGT. The V and J ends lost 4 bases and 5 bases, in that order; junction bases with no gene match: 8. CDR3 sequence reads: CASSASGTEYQPQHF. For the CDR3, the DNA is TGTGCCAGCAGTGCCAGTGGGACAGAGTATCAGCCCCAGCATTTT.

The chain combines TRBV11-2 with TRBJ2-2; tentatively, D is TRBD2 (6 bases). Germline V lookup: CDR1 SGHAT, CDR2 FQNNGV. The CDR3 length is 15 residues. V lost 0 bases to trimming and J lost 8 bases, with 13 bases between them. The CDR3 nucleotides are TGTGCCAGCAGCTTAGAATGGCAGGAGGGGGGGGAGCTGTTTTTT. It yields the protein CASSLEWQEGGELFF.

The chain has TRBV7-9 and TRBJ2-2, with TRBD1 matching over 8 bases. CDR3 size: 16 residues. Germline-derived CDR1 and CDR2 are SEHNR and FQNEAQ (reference sequence). V dropped 6 bases and J dropped 6; count of bases not matched to a gene: 12. Here the CDR3 reads CASRTGTGINAGELFF. The DNA of the CDR3 is TGTGCCAGCAGGACTGGGACAGGCATTAATGCCGGGGAGCTGTTTTTT.

V usage is TRBV6-5 and J usage is TRBJ2-2; D possibly uses TRBD1 or TRBD2 (5 bases each). Germline loops: CDR1 MNHEY, CDR2 SVGAGI. V lost 6 bases to trimming and J lost 2 bases, with 10 bases between them. The CDR3 is 14 amino acids. CDR3 nucleotide sequence: TGTGCCAGCAGGGGGGACCGAAACACCGGGGAGCTGTTTTTT. It codes for CASRGDRNTGELFF.

J is TRBJ2-3 and V is TRBV11-2; TRBD1 aligns across 8 bases. CDR1 SGHAT and CDR2 FQNNGV come from the germline V gene. CDR3 size: 16 residues. After removal of 1 base from V and 2 bases from J, the junction contained 5 bases not matched to a gene. The CDR3 DNA sequence: TGTGCCAGCAGCTTAGCAGGGGGCCACATCACAGATACGCAGTATTTT. This translates into CASSLAGGHITDTQYF.

The chain combines TRBV5-4 with TRBJ1-6; D uncertain. Deletions cut 1 base from V and 4 bases from J, with 0 bases between. The CDR3 spans 12 residues. CDR1 is SGHNT, CDR2 YYREEE, per germline (reference sequence). CDR3 in DNA: TGTGCCAGCAGCTTGTATAATTCACCCCTCCACTTT. Protein: CASSLYNSPLHF.

V gene TRBV2 combines with J gene TRBJ1-3; TRBD1 might be the D (5 bases). CDR3 size: 14 residues. CDR1 is SNHLY and CDR2 is FYNNEI in the germline V gene. V was cut by 6 bases and J by 6 bases, with 15 bases left in between. The CDR3 DNA is TGTGCCAGCAGGGGGGGACCCCCAGCAAACACCATATATTTT. Amino acids: CASRGGPPANTIYF.

V usage is TRBV4-2 and J usage is TRBJ1-4; D unclear. There are 14 residues in the CDR3. Trimming stripped 0 bases from V and 6 bases from J, with 8 bases between. Germline V gene sequence: CDR1 LGHNA, CDR2 YNFKEQ. This CDR3 is CASSQDDIDEKLFF. The CDR3 bases are TGTGCCAGCAGCCAAGATGACATAGATGAAAAACTGTTTTTT.

The chain joins TRBV27 to TRBJ2-1; a possible D gene is TRBD2 (6 bases). Trimming left V 6 bases short and J 0 bases short, with 15 bases between. The CDR3 consists of 16 residues. The germline V gene has CDR1 MNHEY and CDR2 SMNVEV (reference sequence). The CDR3 nucleotides read TGTGCCAGCAGCCTCACGGGACTCAGCTCCTACAATGAGCAGTTCTTC. It yields the protein CASSLTGLSSYNEQFF.

The chain combines TRBV29-1 with TRBJ2-5; D is uncertain. This CDR3 contains 14 residues. Germline-derived CDR1 and CDR2 are SQVTM and ANQGSEA. V lost 7 bases, J lost 4 bases, and 19 bases lay in between. The CDR3 DNA is TGCAGCGCCCTGATCGGGCAGGAACTAGAGACCCAGTACTTC. It yields the protein CSALIGQELETQYF.

This clone was found once. V and J are TRBV5-8 and TRBJ1-3; D remains unclear. Trimming removed 5 bases from V and 0 bases from J, with 12 bases in between. The CDR3 is 15 residues long. Looked up from germline, CDR1 is SGHTS and CDR2 is YDEGEE. CDR3 sequence (DNA): TGTGCCAGCAGTTTCAGTGCTAGCTCTGGAAACACCATATATTTT. Amino acids: CASSFSASSGNTIYF.

A word on this clone: The identical CDR3 is also encoded by other nucleotide sequences in the sample. V gene TRBV2 combines with J gene TRBJ2-7, with TRBD1 matching over 7 bases. J was trimmed by 3 bases and V by 6 bases; bases with no gene match: 5. Germline CDR1 is SNHLY and CDR2 is FYNNEI. This CDR3 is 13 amino acids long. The CDR3 region has the DNA TGTGCCAGCAGGGCCCAGGGGGTCTACGAGCAGTACTTC. Translation: CASRAQGVYEQYF.

The chain carries TRBV30 and TRBJ1-5; D might be TRBD1 (5 bases). The germline gives CDR1 GTSNPN, CDR2 SVGIG (reference sequence). This CDR3 has 14 amino acids. The germline V and J ends were trimmed by 1 base and 10 bases, with 17 bases remaining between them. The CDR3 region has the DNA TGTGCCTGGAGTGGAGGTCGGGGGGGAGCACCCCAGCATTTT. This sequence encodes CAWSGGRGGAPQHF.

The J gene is TRBJ2-3, the V gene TRBV5-6; the D gene is possibly TRBD2 (5 bases). The CDR3 has 16 amino acids. The germline CDR1 and CDR2 sequences are SGHDT and YYEEEE. The germline V and J ends were trimmed by 1 base and 1 base, with 13 bases remaining between them. The CDR3 loop reads CASSLLGEAGTDTQYF. The CDR3 DNA sequence: TGTGCCAGCAGCTTGCTCGGGGAAGCGGGCACAGATACGCAGTATTTT. The whole variable domain, remainder taken from reference TRBV5-6 and TRBJ2-3, is DAGVTQSPTHLIKTRGQQVTLRCSPKSGHDTVSWYQQALGQGPQFIFQYYEEEERQRGNFPDRFSGHQFPNYSSELNVNALLLGDSALYLCASSLLGEAGTDTQYFGPGTRLTVL.

The chain recombines TRBV29-1 with TRBJ2-7; 7 nucleotides align to TRBD2. Germline-derived CDR1 and CDR2 are SQVTM and ANQGSEA. The trim removed 6 bases at V and 0 bases at J, leaving 5 bases unmatched. The CDR3 consists of 13 residues. The CDR3 sequence: CSVGEGYSYEQYF. Written as DNA, the CDR3 is TGCAGCGTGGGGGAGGGATACTCCTACGAGCAGTACTTC.

As regards this clone: One end of the junction is discordant with germline, which a read error may explain. The chain is built from TRBV7-7 and TRBJ2-5, with unresolved D. The germline gives CDR1 SSHAT, CDR2 FNYEAQ (reference sequence). The CDR3 has 13 amino acids. CDR3 protein: CASSYQQHETQYF. In DNA, the CDR3 is TGTGCTAGCAGCTACCAACAGCACGAGACCCAGTACTTC.

The rearrangement links TRBV9 to TRBJ2-2, with no clear D. Germline CDR1 and CDR2: SGDLS and YYNGEE. The V end was cut by 0 bases, the J end by 6 bases, with 12 bases between. This CDR3 is built from 15 residues. DNA of the CDR3: TGTGCCAGCAGCGTAGCCGTGGGAATGGCCGGGGAGCTGTTTTTT. Translated: CASSVAVGMAGELFF.

V and J are TRBV27 and TRBJ1-1; TRBD1 matches at 9 bases. The J segment lost 0 bases and the V segment lost 6 bases, leaving 2 bases of the junction unmatched. This CDR3 region has 14 residues. Germline CDR1 MNHEY, CDR2 SMNVEV (reference sequence). This CDR3 reads CASRGTGMNTEAFF. For the CDR3, the DNA is TGTGCCAGCAGGGGGACAGGGATGAACACTGAAGCTTTCTTT.

The chain employs TRBV5-1 and TRBJ2-5; TRBD1 is a possible D gene (6 bases). CDR1 SGHRS and CDR2 YFSETQ come from the germline V gene. V was pared by 4 bases and J by 9 bases, with 22 bases between. The CDR3 is 15 residues long. The CDR3 nucleotides read TGCGCCAGCAGCATATACAGGGACCTCCAAGTAGCCCAGTACTTC. Translated, it gives CASSIYRDLQVAQYF.

V usage is TRBV6-1 and J usage is TRBJ2-7; TRBD1 is a possible D gene (5 bases). The V and J ends lost 2 bases and 3 bases respectively, with 11 bases between them. This CDR3 is built from 14 residues. Germline assignment: CDR1 MNHNS and CDR2 SASEGT. This CDR3 reads CASSELVGVYEQYF. The CDR3 DNA reads as TGTGCCAGCAGTGAACTTGTAGGGGTCTACGAGCAGTACTTC.

This chain's CDR3 is CASSLNPAGANTGELFF. The CDR3 DNA follows: TGCGCCAGCAGCTTGAATCCCGCGGGGGCGAACACCGGGGAGCTGTTTTTT. The V call is TRBV5-1, the J call TRBJ2-2; TRBD2 matches at 7 bases. Germline V lookup: CDR1 SGHRS, CDR2 YFSETQ. CDR3 size: 17 residues. Trimming removed 1 base from V and 0 bases from J; junction bases left unmatched: 6.

The chain employs TRBV7-9 and TRBJ2-2, with D possibly matching TRBD2 (5 bases). The CDR3 totals 15 residues. Germline V gene sequence: CDR1 SEHNR, CDR2 FQNEAQ (reference sequence). Trimming took off 1 base at V and 3 bases at J, with 9 bases between the two ends. CDR3 coding DNA: TGTGCCAGCAGCTTAGGGCTCGGGGACACCGGGGAGCTGTTTTTT. Protein sequence: CASSLGLGDTGELFF. Full variable domain (missing parts from reference TRBV7-9 and TRBJ2-2): DTGVSQNPRHKITKRGQNVTFRCDPISEHNRLYWYRQTLGQGPEFLTYFQNEAQLEKSRLLSDRFSAERPKGSFSTLEIQRTEQGDSAMYLCASSLGLGDTGELFFGEGSRLTVL.

The genes are TRBV6-1 and TRBJ2-3; 12 nucleotides line up with TRBD2. The V segment lost 4 bases and the J segment 5 bases; nucleotides outside the gene matches: 1. CDR1 is MNHNS, CDR2 SASEGT, per germline. The CDR3 is made up of 14 amino acids. The CDR3 DNA reads as TGTGCCAGCAGTGGACTAGCGGGAGTAGATACGCAGTATTTT. Translation: CASSGLAGVDTQYF.

The chain has TRBV10-1 and TRBJ2-2; 8 nucleotides line up with TRBD1. Trimming took 2 bases from V and 6 from J; bases not matched to a gene: 11. The germline CDR1 and CDR2 sequences are WNHNN and SYGVQD (reference sequence). This CDR3 region has 17 residues. CDR3 in DNA: TGCGCCAGCAGTGAGGTCAGGGGGCGTTCTGCGGCCGGGGAGCTGTTTTTT. It encodes CASSEVRGRSAAGELFF.

The rearrangement joins TRBV7-9 to TRBJ2-2, with TRBD2 matching over 16 bases. V trimming: 6 bases; J trimming: 5 bases; junction bases outside the gene matches: 6. This CDR3 comprises 17 residues. Germline values: CDR1 SEHNR, CDR2 FQNEAQ (reference sequence). Here the CDR3 DNA reads TGTGCCAGCAGACCTCCGGGACTAGCGGGAGGGACCGGGGAGCTGTTTTTT. This translates into CASRPPGLAGGTGELFF. The full variable domain, with the rest looked up from reference TRBV7-9 and TRBJ2-2, is DTGVSQNPRHKITKRGQNVTFRCDPISEHNRLYWYRQTLGQGPEFLTYFQNEAQLEKSRLLSDRFSAERPKGSFSTLEIQRTEQGDSAMYLCASRPPGLAGGTGELFFGEGSRLTVL.

This clone qualifies as medium-sized. The chain uses TRBV27 and TRBJ2-7; tentatively, D is TRBD2 (6 bases). Germline V CDR1 and CDR2: MNHEY, SMNVEV (reference sequence). The CDR3 is 15 residues long. V lost 3 bases and J lost 1, with 13 bases in between. The CDR3 is CASSFGTAPSYEQYF. The CDR3 DNA reads TGTGCCAGCAGTTTCGGGACTGCTCCTTCCTACGAGCAGTACTTC.

The rearrangement links TRBV7-6 to TRBJ2-7; TRBD1 matches at 9 bases. CDR3 length equals 15 residues. Germline V gene sequence: CDR1 SGHVS, CDR2 FNYEAQ. V was pared by 1 base and J by 6 bases, with 7 bases of the junction left unmatched. The DNA of the CDR3 is TGTGCCAGCAGCTTAGAGCGGACAGGGGCCACCGAGCAGTACTTC. It is translated as CASSLERTGATEQYF. Filled out from reference TRBV7-6 and TRBJ2-7, the complete variable domain reads GAGVSQSPRYKVTKRGQDVALRCDPISGHVSLYWYRQALGQGPEFLTYFNYEAQQDKSGLPNDRFSAERPEGSISTLTIQRTEQRDSAMYRCASSLERTGATEQYFGPGTRLTVT.

The V and J genes are TRBV11-2 and TRBJ2-3; TRBD2 is a possible D gene (6 bases). This CDR3 has 13 amino acids. Germline CDR1 is SGHAT and CDR2 is FQNNGV. Trimming removed 5 bases at V and 4 bases at J, with 10 bases between. CDR3 amino acids: CASSPPGADTQYF. CDR3 DNA sequence: TGTGCCAGCAGCCCACCGGGGGCAGATACGCAGTATTTT.

The J gene is TRBJ2-2, the V gene TRBV6-1; no clear D. Germline V gives CDR1 MNHNS, CDR2 SASEGT. The CDR3 is 14 residues long. V gave up 2 bases and J gave up 1 base, with 5 bases separating them. CDR3 sequence (DNA): TGTGCCAGCAGTGAAAACCAGAACACCGGGGAGCTGTTTTTT. It yields the protein CASSENQNTGELFF.